The next 21 T cell receptor beta chains were all read from a single sample in a study of cytomegalovirus exposure and HLA in healthy donors. Researchers ran the PCR with 60 Vbeta and 13 Jbeta primers. Profiling relied on immunoSEQ multiplex PCR, and the TCRdb table lists in-frame clones only, not all of them. This sample has about 150,000 clones, with 70% to 85% found just once. The sample taken for sequencing was PBMCs. Receptors were obtained from a woman aged 30 to 39 in good health and CMV-seropositive.

The sample holds a few counts of this clone. The CDR3 loop reads CASSDTGRYGYTF. CDR3 in DNA: TGTGCCAGCAGTGACACGGGGAGGTATGGCTACACCTTC. The chain links TRBV6-4 to TRBJ1-2, with D uncertain. Looked up from germline, CDR1 is MRHNA and CDR2 is SNTAGT. Trimming cost V 2 bases and J 5 bases, with 9 bases left between them. The CDR3 loop spans 13 amino acids.

As DNA, the CDR3 is TGTGCCAGCAGTTTCACAGGGGCGGGTAGCAATCAGCCCCAGCATTTT. Translating it yields CASSFTGAGSNQPQHF. The chain has TRBV27 and TRBJ1-5, with TRBD1 matching over 7 bases. Germline V lookup: CDR1 MNHEY, CDR2 SMNVEV (reference sequence). Germline trimming cut 3 bases from V and 0 bases from J; bases unmatched to any gene: 5. The CDR3 is 16 amino acids.

A single count supports this clone. The rearrangement links TRBV29-1 to TRBJ1-1, with D perhaps TRBD1 (5 bases). The germline V and J ends were trimmed by 7 bases and 4 bases, with 16 bases remaining between them. The CDR3 covers 13 residues. Germline lookup yields CDR1 SQVTM and CDR2 ANQGSEA. CDR3 sequence: CSGGRAGGTEAFF. In DNA, the CDR3 is TGCAGCGGTGGGAGGGCCGGGGGCACTGAAGCTTTCTTT.

This clone was picked up one time. V and J are TRBV19 and TRBJ1-3; 8 bases agree with TRBD1. Per germline, CDR1 LNHDA and CDR2 SQIVND (reference sequence). With 6 bases clipped from V and 3 bases from J, the junction kept 10 bases outside the gene matches. The CDR3 totals 16 residues. The CDR3 protein is CASRPRGQGGGNTIYF. CDR3 bases: TGTGCCAGTAGACCCCGTGGACAGGGAGGTGGAAACACCATATATTTT.

This clone was seen a few times. This chain joins TRBV9 and TRBJ2-1; tentatively, D is TRBD2 (5 bases). The V gene's germline CDR1 is SGDLS and CDR2 YYNGEE. The CDR3 is 12 amino acids. The V and J ends lost 2 bases and 8 bases respectively, with 8 bases between them. CDR3 loop: CASSVSGHEQFF. The CDR3 coding sequence is TGTGCCAGCAGCGTCAGCGGCCATGAGCAGTTCTTC.

The chain joins TRBV27 to TRBJ1-1, with D perhaps TRBD1 (5 bases). Trimming left V 6 bases short and J 6 bases short, with 17 bases between. CDR1 and CDR2 from the germline V gene are MNHEY and SMNVEV (reference sequence). This CDR3 region has 14 residues. CDR3 loop: CASRYSRGDAEAFF. The CDR3 DNA is TGTGCCAGCAGATATAGCCGGGGGGACGCTGAAGCTTTCTTT.

This clone was recorded only once. The chain links TRBV11-2 to TRBJ1-3, with TRBD1 matching over 7 bases. Germline CDR1 reads SGHAT; CDR2 reads FQNNGV. The ends lost 2 bases at V and 2 bases at J; junction bases unmatched: 3. CDR3 size: 15 residues. Here the CDR3 reads CASSLRQGAGNTIYF. CDR3 DNA: TGTGCCAGCAGCTTAAGGCAGGGGGCTGGAAACACCATATATTTT.

This chain connects TRBV7-2 to TRBJ1-2, with 7 bases lining up with TRBD1. This CDR3 contains 13 residues. The germline V gene has CDR1 SGHTA and CDR2 FQGNSA. V shed 5 bases, J shed 8 bases, and the junction held 8 bases outside the gene matches. CDR3 loop: CASSEDRFRGYTF. The CDR3 DNA follows: TGTGCCAGCAGCGAGGACAGGTTTCGGGGCTACACCTTC.

The CDR3 bases are TGTGCCAGCAGCCCTCTAGGAGAGTACCCCCCCAATGAGCAGTTCTTC. This codes for CASSPLGEYPPNEQFF. The J gene is TRBJ2-1, the V gene TRBV4-2; D call uncertain. This CDR3 is built from 16 residues. V shed 4 bases and J shed 6 bases, with 19 bases lying between them. Germline CDR1 reads LGHNA; CDR2 reads YNFKEQ.

This clone showed up just a few times. The J gene is TRBJ2-7, the V gene TRBV6-4; 7 bases align to TRBD2. The V segment lost 6 bases and the J segment 5 bases; nucleotides outside the gene matches: 7. This CDR3 is built from 13 residues. The germline gives CDR1 MRHNA, CDR2 SNTAGT. The CDR3 spells CASSPLAGDEQYF. In nucleotides, the CDR3 is TGTGCCAGCAGCCCACTGGCGGGGGACGAGCAGTACTTC.

The CDR3 DNA follows: TGTGCCAGCAGCTTAGATCGGCTAGTCGGTCCGTACTTC. This encodes CASSLDRLVGPYF. This chain joins TRBV11-3 and TRBJ2-7; D uncertain. The CDR3 length is 13 residues. Germline V gene data show CDR1 as SGHNT and CDR2 as YENEEA. The V gene lost 0 bases and the J gene lost 12 bases, with 15 bases spanning the gap.

The rearrangement links TRBV7-8 to TRBJ2-1; D gene ambiguous. CDR1 and CDR2 from the germline V gene are SGHVS and FQNEAQ. V was trimmed by 5 bases and J by 0 bases, leaving 8 bases between them. This CDR3 is 14 amino acids long. The CDR3 loop is CASSHVSSYNEQFF. In DNA, the CDR3 is TGTGCCAGCAGCCACGTGAGCTCCTACAATGAGCAGTTCTTC. Combining the CDR3 with reference TRBV7-8 and TRBJ2-1 gives the whole variable domain GAGVSQSPRYKVAKRGQDVALRCDPISGHVSLFWYQQALGQGPEFLTYFQNEAQLDKSGLPSDRFFAERPEGSVSTLKIQRTQQEDSAVYLCASSHVSSYNEQFFGPGTRLTVL.

The rearrangement uses TRBV11-3 and TRBJ2-5; unclear D gene. The V gene's germline CDR1 is SGHNT and CDR2 YENEEA. The CDR3 is 14 amino acids. Trimming cost V 2 bases and J 1 base, with 8 bases left between them. The CDR3 here is CASSLTASQETQYF. Written as DNA, the CDR3 is TGTGCCAGCAGCTTAACGGCTAGCCAAGAGACCCAGTACTTC.

This chain links TRBV14 with TRBJ2-3; tentatively, D is TRBD2 (5 bases). Trimming removed 4 bases from V and 11 bases from J, with 13 bases in between. The germline CDR1 and CDR2 sequences are SGHDN and FVKESK. This CDR3 has 12 amino acids. CDR3 DNA sequence: TGTGCCAGCAGCCCATCGGGGAAGGAGCAGTATTTT. It specifies CASSPSGKEQYF.

The chain is built from TRBV7-2 and TRBJ2-3; maybe TRBD1 (6 bases). This CDR3 comprises 14 residues. Germline CDR1 and CDR2: SGHTA and FQGNSA. The V end was cut by 4 bases, the J end by 3 bases, with 11 bases between. The CDR3 region is CASSSWQGTDTQYF. CDR3 bases: TGTGCCAGCAGCTCTTGGCAGGGGACAGATACGCAGTATTTT.

The gene calls are TRBV25-1 and TRBJ2-1, with 8 bases matching TRBD2. In germline, CDR1 is MGHDK, CDR2 SYGVNS. Trimming took 5 bases from V and 4 from J; bases not matched to a gene: 7. The CDR3 is 15 amino acids. CDR3 nucleotides: TGTGCCAGCAGTCAAGCGGGAGCTTTTTACAATGAGCAGTTCTTC. Amino acids: CASSQAGAFYNEQFF.

The chain is built from TRBV11-3 and TRBJ2-2; D uncertain. Germline CDR1 reads SGHNT; CDR2 reads YENEEA. The CDR3 is 13 residues long. Trimming shortened V by 3 bases and J by 5 bases, and 7 bases separated the two germline ends. In DNA, the CDR3 is TGTGCCAGCAGCTTTACAGCTACCGGGGAGCTGTTTTTT. This sequence encodes CASSFTATGELFF.

This chain links TRBV11-2 with TRBJ2-5; TRBD1 is a possible D gene (5 bases). This CDR3 has 13 residues. Trimming shortened V by 3 bases and J by 4 bases, and 9 bases separated the two germline ends. Germline V CDR1 and CDR2: SGHAT, FQNNGV. Here the CDR3 reads CASSFWGGETQYF. CDR3 coding DNA: TGTGCCAGCAGCTTTTGGGGCGGAGAGACCCAGTACTTC.

The chain recombines TRBV30 with TRBJ2-1; the match to TRBD1 covers 7 bases. Germline-derived CDR1 and CDR2 are GTSNPN and SVGIG (reference sequence). V lost 2 bases, J lost 7 bases, and 5 bases stayed unmatched. The CDR3 runs to 13 residues. CDR3 residues: CAWSSTGWNEQFF. The CDR3 DNA reads as TGTGCCTGGAGTTCGACAGGGTGGAATGAGCAGTTCTTC.

The chain employs TRBV7-3 and TRBJ1-2; possible D gene TRBD1, 6 bases. Germline V gene sequence: CDR1 SGHTA, CDR2 FQGTGA. This CDR3 comprises 11 residues. Trimming shortened V by 6 bases and J by 8 bases, and 10 bases separated the two germline ends. CDR3 sequence (DNA): TGTGCCAGCAGACCCGACAGGGGCTACACCTTC. Its protein is CASRPDRGYTF.

V is TRBV5-4 and J is TRBJ2-7, with D possibly being TRBD1 (6 bases). This CDR3 is built from 15 residues. Germline V CDR1 and CDR2: SGHNT, YYREEE (reference sequence). The V gene lost 4 bases and the J gene lost 0 bases, with 14 bases spanning the gap. The CDR3: CASSPQGELSYEQYF. In DNA form, the CDR3 reads TGTGCCAGCAGCCCACAGGGCGAGCTCTCCTACGAGCAGTACTTC.